The rows below give T cell receptor beta chains drawn from one sample of a study of a mutant IDH1 vaccine in newly diagnosed glioma. Their recognized antigens are unknown. Clones were read by immunoSEQ multiplex PCR, and TCRdb kept only the in-frame ones, dropping some. Of 55,000 to 70,000 clones in the sample, about nine tenths were seen once. Here the sequenced sample was PBMCs, taken from a glioma patient whose treatment included an IDH1 peptide vaccine. Receptor source: a man in his forties or fifties with glioma. The CDR3 runs from the conserved cysteine through the conserved F or W. D genes are given only for firm matches. Rows may omit the clone size; those that give it use once, few, many or a size class.

CDR3nt: TGTGCCAGCAGTTCTCCGGCCGGGGGTCAGTACTTC
CDR3aa: CASSSPAGGQYF
abundance: NA
d_gene: NA
j_gene: TRBJ2-4
v_gene: TRBV27

CDR3nt: TGTGCCAGCAGCTCTGCGGGTTCCTACAATGAGCAGTTCTTC
CDR3aa: CASSSAGSYNEQFF
abundance: few
d_gene: NA
j_gene: TRBJ2-1
v_gene: TRBV7-2

CDR3nt: TGTGCCACCACCCAGGGGATGTTGGAAGGGAGAGATCAGCCCCAGCATTTT
CDR3aa: CATTQGMLEGRDQPQHF
abundance: NA
d_gene: NA
j_gene: TRBJ1-5
v_gene: TRBV15

CDR3nt: TGTGCCAGCACCAGCGGTACAACAGAGACCCAGTACTTC
CDR3aa: CASTSGTTETQYF
abundance: NA
d_gene: NA
j_gene: TRBJ2-5
v_gene: TRBV28

CDR3nt: TGTGCCAGCAGCTTAGTGGAGGCTTTCAGCGGCGGGCACCCCTACGAGCAGTACTTC
CDR3aa: CASSLVEAFSGGHPYEQYF
abundance: NA
d_gene: NA
j_gene: TRBJ2-7
v_gene: TRBV7-8

CDR3nt: TGTGCCAGCAGCCTTCTAGCAACCCATGAGCAGTTCTTC
CDR3aa: CASSLLATHEQFF
abundance: NA
d_gene: NA
j_gene: TRBJ2-1
v_gene: TRBV7-2

CDR3nt: TGTGCCACGGTCCCCCACGGTAACCTAGCCAAAAACATTCAGTACTTC
CDR3aa: CATVPHGNLAKNIQYF
abundance: once
d_gene: NA
j_gene: TRBJ2-4
v_gene: TRBV28

CDR3nt: TGTGCCAGCAGTGGTTATAGCGGGGGGACAGATACGCAGTATTTT
CDR3aa: CASSGYSGGTDTQYF
abundance: once
d_gene: TRBD2
j_gene: TRBJ2-3
v_gene: TRBV6-1

CDR3nt: TGCGCCATCCCAAGATGGGACACTACCTCGCATAGCAATCAGCCCCAGCATTTT
CDR3aa: CAIPRWDTTSHSNQPQHF
abundance: once
d_gene: NA
j_gene: TRBJ1-5
v_gene: TRBV10-1

CDR3nt: TGCGCCAGCAGCCCGAGGGGGGACACTGAAGCTTTCTTT
CDR3aa: CASSPRGDTEAFF
abundance: NA
d_gene: NA
j_gene: TRBJ1-1
v_gene: TRBV5-1

CDR3nt: TGTGCCAGCAGGCTAGCGGCTCAGCCCCAGCATTTT
CDR3aa: CASRLAAQPQHF
abundance: NA
d_gene: NA
j_gene: TRBJ1-5
v_gene: TRBV28

CDR3nt: TGTGCCAGTAGCCCAGCCGGGACCTATGGCTACACCTTC
CDR3aa: CASSPAGTYGYTF
abundance: NA
d_gene: NA
j_gene: TRBJ1-2
v_gene: TRBV19

CDR3nt: TGTGCCAGCAGTTTTTCGAGTGCGGTAAGAGACGAGCAGTACTTC
CDR3aa: CASSFSSAVRDEQYF
abundance: NA
d_gene: NA
j_gene: TRBJ2-7
v_gene: TRBV28

CDR3nt: TGTGCCAGCAGGTCCGGGACTAGCGGGGTCACGACCGGGGAGCTGTTTTTT
CDR3aa: CASRSGTSGVTTGELFF
abundance: once
d_gene: TRBD2
j_gene: TRBJ2-2
v_gene: TRBV2

CDR3nt: TGCGCCAGCAGCCAAGTTCTGGGACAGGAAGCTTTCTTT
CDR3aa: CASSQVLGQEAFF
abundance: NA
d_gene: TRBD1
j_gene: TRBJ1-1
v_gene: TRBV4-1

CDR3nt: TGTGCCAGCAGTCGGGACCGCTACAATGAGCAGTTCTTC
CDR3aa: CASSRDRYNEQFF
abundance: NA
d_gene: NA
j_gene: TRBJ2-1
v_gene: TRBV2

CDR3nt: TGTGCCAGCAGACCTGGCAGGGGGGGGAACGGCTACACCTTC
CDR3aa: CASRPGRGGNGYTF
abundance: NA
d_gene: TRBD1
j_gene: TRBJ1-2
v_gene: TRBV6-5

CDR3nt: TGTGCCAGCAGCTTAACCCCTGCCTACGAGCAGTACTTC
CDR3aa: CASSLTPAYEQYF
abundance: NA
d_gene: NA
j_gene: TRBJ2-7
v_gene: TRBV7-9

CDR3nt: TGTGCCAGCAGTTACGACGGGAACACTGAAGCTTTCTTT
CDR3aa: CASSYDGNTEAFF
abundance: NA
d_gene: NA
j_gene: TRBJ1-1
v_gene: TRBV6-5

CDR3nt: TGCGCCAGCAGCTTGGGGGGAACCATGAACACTGAAGCTTTCTTT
CDR3aa: CASSLGGTMNTEAFF
abundance: NA
d_gene: NA
j_gene: TRBJ1-1
v_gene: TRBV5-1

CDR3nt: TGTGCCAGCAGTGCTCATTCAGGGGGGGTTGGAGAGACCCAGTACTTC
CDR3aa: CASSAHSGGVGETQYF
abundance: NA
d_gene: NA
j_gene: TRBJ2-5
v_gene: TRBV6-1

CDR3nt: TGTGCCACCAGCGGAAGACTGGGGAACACAGATACGCAGTATTTT
CDR3aa: CATSGRLGNTDTQYF
abundance: NA
d_gene: NA
j_gene: TRBJ2-3
v_gene: TRBV15

CDR3nt: TGTGCCAGCAGAGGGGGGGCTAATAATCAGCCCCAGCATTTT
CDR3aa: CASRGGANNQPQHF
abundance: NA
d_gene: NA
j_gene: TRBJ1-5
v_gene: TRBV28

CDR3nt: TGTGCCAGCAGTGCCCTAGCGGGAGGTGCCTACGAGCAGTACTTC
CDR3aa: CASSALAGGAYEQYF
abundance: NA
d_gene: TRBD2
j_gene: TRBJ2-7
v_gene: TRBV6-1

CDR3nt: TGTGCCAGCAGCCCACAGGGGATCGGTGGCTACACCTTC
CDR3aa: CASSPQGIGGYTF
abundance: NA
d_gene: TRBD1
j_gene: TRBJ1-2
v_gene: TRBV5-4

CDR3nt: TGTGCCAGCAGCCCGAGGGGAAGCCTCGGAAGCTCCTACAATGAGCAGTTCTTC
CDR3aa: CASSPRGSLGSSYNEQFF
abundance: NA
d_gene: NA
j_gene: TRBJ2-1
v_gene: TRBV11-2

CDR3nt: TGTGCCTGGAGTGTCAACAGGGGAAACACCATATATTTT
CDR3aa: CAWSVNRGNTIYF
abundance: NA
d_gene: NA
j_gene: TRBJ1-3
v_gene: TRBV30

CDR3nt: TGTGCCAGCAGCCAAGTAACAGCTTTCCAAGAGACCCAGTACTTC
CDR3aa: CASSQVTAFQETQYF
abundance: few
d_gene: NA
j_gene: TRBJ2-5
v_gene: TRBV14

CDR3nt: TGTGCCAGCAGCTTACTAGCGGGGGGTGAGCAGTTCTTC
CDR3aa: CASSLLAGGEQFF
abundance: NA
d_gene: TRBD2
j_gene: TRBJ2-1
v_gene: TRBV7-2

CDR3nt: TGTGCCAGCCACCGGGACAGTAATCAGCCCCAGCATTTT
CDR3aa: CASHRDSNQPQHF
abundance: NA
d_gene: TRBD1
j_gene: TRBJ1-5
v_gene: TRBV2

CDR3nt: TGTGCCAGTAGTATCCGGGGCGACTCTGGCTACACCTTC
CDR3aa: CASSIRGDSGYTF
abundance: NA
d_gene: NA
j_gene: TRBJ1-2
v_gene: TRBV19

CDR3nt: TGTGCCAGCAGCCAAGATCCGGCAGAAGCCATTCAGTACTTC
CDR3aa: CASSQDPAEAIQYF
abundance: NA
d_gene: NA
j_gene: TRBJ2-4
v_gene: TRBV4-2

CDR3nt: TGTGCCAGCAGTGAAACGTGGACAGGGGGCTATGGCTACACCTTC
CDR3aa: CASSETWTGGYGYTF
abundance: NA
d_gene: TRBD1
j_gene: TRBJ1-2
v_gene: TRBV6-1

CDR3nt: TGTGCCACCAGCGGACGCACCGCCCCAAACACTGAAGCTTTCTTT
CDR3aa: CATSGRTAPNTEAFF
abundance: NA
d_gene: NA
j_gene: TRBJ1-1
v_gene: TRBV15

CDR3nt: TGCAGCGTTGGACGGACCGCGAACACTGAAGCTTTCTTT
CDR3aa: CSVGRTANTEAFF
abundance: NA
d_gene: NA
j_gene: TRBJ1-1
v_gene: TRBV29-1

CDR3nt: TGTGCCAGCAGCTTTCCGGGACGGCAACAAGAGACCCAGTACTTC
CDR3aa: CASSFPGRQQETQYF
abundance: NA
d_gene: NA
j_gene: TRBJ2-5
v_gene: TRBV5-4

CDR3nt: TGTGCCTGGAGTGTACAATCAGATACGCAGTATTTT
CDR3aa: CAWSVQSDTQYF
abundance: NA
d_gene: NA
j_gene: TRBJ2-3
v_gene: TRBV30

CDR3nt: TGTGCCACCAATCTCGAACGCGCTGGGGACAGATATCAGCCCCAGCATTTT
CDR3aa: CATNLERAGDRYQPQHF
abundance: NA
d_gene: TRBD1
j_gene: TRBJ1-5
v_gene: TRBV15

CDR3nt: TGTGCCAGCAGTTTATTGCTCGGCTACGAGCAGTACTTC
CDR3aa: CASSLLLGYEQYF
abundance: NA
d_gene: NA
j_gene: TRBJ2-7
v_gene: TRBV27

CDR3nt: TGTGCCAGCAGTTTGACCGGGACACGCTCCTACGAGCAGTACTTC
CDR3aa: CASSLTGTRSYEQYF
abundance: NA
d_gene: NA
j_gene: TRBJ2-7
v_gene: TRBV28

CDR3nt: TGTGCCAGCAGCTTAATGGGGGCGTCCTCCTACGAGCAGTACTTC
CDR3aa: CASSLMGASSYEQYF
abundance: NA
d_gene: NA
j_gene: TRBJ2-7
v_gene: TRBV7-3

CDR3nt: TGTGCCAGCCAACTTAACACCGGGGAGCTGTTTTTT
CDR3aa: CASQLNTGELFF
abundance: NA
d_gene: NA
j_gene: TRBJ2-2
v_gene: TRBV7-9

CDR3nt: TGTGCCAGCAGTCCCACCCCCGGACTAGCCCTCTCCTACAATGAGCAGTTCTTC
CDR3aa: CASSPTPGLALSYNEQFF
abundance: few
d_gene: TRBD2
j_gene: TRBJ2-1
v_gene: TRBV28

CDR3nt: TGTGCCTGTGATGGGACAGGCAGATCTGGGGCCAACGTCCTGACTTTC
CDR3aa: CACDGTGRSGANVLTF
abundance: NA
d_gene: TRBD1
j_gene: TRBJ2-6
v_gene: TRBV30

CDR3nt: TGTGCTAGCAGCTGGCGGGGAGGGGCTGAGACCCAGTACTTC
CDR3aa: CASSWRGGAETQYF
abundance: NA
d_gene: TRBD2
j_gene: TRBJ2-5
v_gene: TRBV7-7

CDR3nt: TGTGCCAGCAGACCGGATCCGGCTTCCACAGATACGCAGTATTTT
CDR3aa: CASRPDPASTDTQYF
abundance: NA
d_gene: NA
j_gene: TRBJ2-3
v_gene: TRBV5-4

CDR3nt: TGTGCCAGCAGTGGCCGGGCAGGGACCTACGAGCAGTACTTC
CDR3aa: CASSGRAGTYEQYF
abundance: NA
d_gene: NA
j_gene: TRBJ2-7
v_gene: TRBV27

CDR3nt: TGTGCCAGCAGTTATACAGGGGGCGAGGGCAATGAGCAGTTCTTC
CDR3aa: CASSYTGGEGNEQFF
abundance: few
d_gene: TRBD1
j_gene: TRBJ2-1
v_gene: TRBV6-4

CDR3nt: TGTGCCAGCAGCCGCAGCCGGACAGCAACTAATGAAAAACTGTTTTTT
CDR3aa: CASSRSRTATNEKLFF
abundance: NA
d_gene: NA
j_gene: TRBJ1-4
v_gene: TRBV7-9

CDR3nt: TGTGCCAGCAGCTTCGGGAGGCAGACCCAGTACTTC
CDR3aa: CASSFGRQTQYF
abundance: NA
d_gene: TRBD2
j_gene: TRBJ2-5
v_gene: TRBV5-6

CDR3nt: TGTGCCAGCAGCCCGCTGAGCGGGAGGGCCCGCGAGCAGTACTTC
CDR3aa: CASSPLSGRAREQYF
abundance: NA
d_gene: TRBD2
j_gene: TRBJ2-7
v_gene: TRBV7-2

CDR3nt: TGTGCCAGCAGCCCTATGGGTTGGGGTTCACCCCTCCACTTT
CDR3aa: CASSPMGWGSPLHF
abundance: NA
d_gene: NA
j_gene: TRBJ1-6
v_gene: TRBV11-2

CDR3nt: TGTGCCAGCAGCTTGAGAGGGATCAAAAACATTCAGTACTTC
CDR3aa: CASSLRGIKNIQYF
abundance: NA
d_gene: NA
j_gene: TRBJ2-4
v_gene: TRBV11-2

CDR3nt: TGTGCCAGCAGCTTTTCCGGGGGCTATGGCTACACCTTC
CDR3aa: CASSFSGGYGYTF
abundance: NA
d_gene: NA
j_gene: TRBJ1-2
v_gene: TRBV11-1